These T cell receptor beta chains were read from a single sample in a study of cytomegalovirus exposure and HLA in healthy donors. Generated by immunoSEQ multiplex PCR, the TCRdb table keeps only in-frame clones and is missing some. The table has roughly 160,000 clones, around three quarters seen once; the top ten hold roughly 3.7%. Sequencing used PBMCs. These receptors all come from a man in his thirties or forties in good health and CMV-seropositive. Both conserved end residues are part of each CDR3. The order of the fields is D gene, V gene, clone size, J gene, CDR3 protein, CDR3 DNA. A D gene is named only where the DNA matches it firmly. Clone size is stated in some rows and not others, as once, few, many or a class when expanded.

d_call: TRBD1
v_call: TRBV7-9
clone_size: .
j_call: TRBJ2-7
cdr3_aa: CASSLVGTGINEQYF
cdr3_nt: TGTGCCAGCAGCTTAGTCGGGACAGGCATCAACGAGCAGTACTTC

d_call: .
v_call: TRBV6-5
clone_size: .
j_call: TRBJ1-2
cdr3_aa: CASSLGGGHGYTF
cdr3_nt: TGTGCCAGCAGCCTTGGGGGCGGACATGGCTACACCTTC

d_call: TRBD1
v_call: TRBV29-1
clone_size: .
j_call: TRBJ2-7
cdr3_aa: CSVDSRDRGPSEQYF
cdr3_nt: TGCAGCGTTGATAGTCGGGACAGGGGACCATCCGAGCAGTACTTC

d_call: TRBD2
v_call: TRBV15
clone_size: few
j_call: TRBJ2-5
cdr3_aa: CATFTTGLAGVPQYF
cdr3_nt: TGTGCCACCTTTACTACGGGACTAGCGGGGGTACCCCAGTACTTC

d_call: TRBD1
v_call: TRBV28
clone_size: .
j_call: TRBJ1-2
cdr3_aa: CASSSRQGWANYGYTF
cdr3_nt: TGTGCCAGCAGTTCAAGACAGGGGTGGGCTAACTATGGCTACACCTTC

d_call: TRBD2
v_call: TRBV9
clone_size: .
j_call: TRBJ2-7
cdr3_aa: CASSGTSGGPGEQYF
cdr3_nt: TGTGCCAGCAGCGGAACTAGCGGGGGCCCAGGGGAGCAGTACTTC

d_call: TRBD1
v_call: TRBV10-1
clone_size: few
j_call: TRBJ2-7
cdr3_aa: CASSGTGVSEQYF
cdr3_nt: TGCGCCAGCTCTGGGACAGGGGTTTCCGAGCAGTACTTC

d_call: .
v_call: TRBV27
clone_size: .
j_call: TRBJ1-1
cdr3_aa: CASSSTTGTEAFF
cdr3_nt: TGTGCCAGCAGTTCCACAACGGGAACTGAAGCTTTCTTT

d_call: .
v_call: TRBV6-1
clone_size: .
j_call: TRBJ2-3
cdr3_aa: CASSDYALAKEDTQYF
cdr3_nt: TGTGCCAGCAGTGATTATGCACTAGCCAAAGAAGATACGCAGTATTTT

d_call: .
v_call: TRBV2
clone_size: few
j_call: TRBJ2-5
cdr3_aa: CASSRQPQETQYF
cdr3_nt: TGTGCCAGCAGTCGACAGCCTCAAGAGACCCAGTACTTC

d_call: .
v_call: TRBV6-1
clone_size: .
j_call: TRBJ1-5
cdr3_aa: CASSEGRDYSNQPQHF
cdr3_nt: TGTGCCAGCAGTGAAGGCAGGGACTATAGCAATCAGCCCCAGCATTTT

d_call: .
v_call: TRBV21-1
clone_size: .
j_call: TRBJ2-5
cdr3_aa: CASSRGSETQYF
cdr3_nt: TGTGCCAGCAGTCGGGGTTCGGAGACCCAGTACTTC

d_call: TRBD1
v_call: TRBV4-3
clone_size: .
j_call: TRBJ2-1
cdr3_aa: CASSQDGTGGYNEQFF
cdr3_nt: TGCGCCAGCAGCCAAGATGGGACAGGGGGCTACAATGAGCAGTTCTTC

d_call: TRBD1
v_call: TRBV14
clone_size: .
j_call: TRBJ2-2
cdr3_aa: CASSLQGATEPGELFF
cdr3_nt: TGTGCCAGCAGCCTACAGGGGGCGACTGAACCCGGGGAGCTGTTTTTT

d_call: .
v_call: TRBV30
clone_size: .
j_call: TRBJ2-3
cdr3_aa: CAWKLTRTTDTQYF
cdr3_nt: TGTGCCTGGAAGTTAACCAGAACCACAGATACGCAGTATTTT